In its sample, the clone carrying this TCR beta chain was seen a few times. The antigen is not known. Use of 60 Vbeta and 13 Jbeta primers characterized the PCR. Libraries were prepared by immunoSEQ multiplex PCR; TCRdb keeps only in-frame clonotypes and omits some of them. The sample carries some 45,000 clones, 65% to 80% recorded once. The junction had 2 bases not matched to a gene; V was cut back by 0 bases and J by 4 bases. CDR1 is SGDLS and CDR2 is YYNGEE in the germline V gene. This CDR3 contains 14 residues. This specimen belongs to a study of cytomegalovirus exposure and HLA in healthy donors. Study-wide findings and caveats: In a later analysis, HLA-C alleles had the fewest associated TCRs, DRB1 alleles the most. Later analysis identified over 15,000 TCR beta sequences associated with HLA alleles, using a false discovery rate threshold of 0.05. Sequencing artifact likely explains a cluster of highly shared sequence variants. Analysis performed later showed TCR beta chains linked to HLA being more clonally expanded than equally common others.

The source is a man aged 25 to 45 in good health and CMV-seronegative. Sequencing was done on a sample of PBMCs. The chain combines TRBV9 with TRBJ2-5, with 8 bases lining up with TRBD2. The CDR3 DNA reads as TGTGCCAGCAGCGTAGGGACTAGCAGAGAGACCCAGTACTTC. Its protein product is CASSVGTSRETQYF.